The clone carrying this T cell receptor (beta chain) was counted only a few times. The target antigen is unknown. The CDR3 runs 13 residues. Trimming pared 4 bases from V and 7 bases from J, leaving 13 bases between. Per germline, CDR1 ENHRY and CDR2 SYGVKD. The data were taken from a study of post-analysis software for immune sequencing data. Unique molecular identifiers had been added to the TCR beta cDNA libraries. Each batch of roughly 1 to 10 million T cells produced roughly 500,000 cDNA molecules. TCRdb reanalysed the PCR reads using MiXCR and keeps one entry per CDR3 protein. The sample holds a few hundred thousand distinct CDR3 sequences, 35% to 45% seen once. Study-wide findings and caveats: The normalized Chao1 diversity of multiple sclerosis patients was significantly lower than that of controls. Roughly five TRBV segments were significantly more frequent in patients than in controls. TRBV5-6, TRBV5-1 and TRBV20-1 were among these segments. Those samples that were prepared in the same batch co-clustered strongly by F measure.

The origin of this receptor is a girl aged 2-9 years with multiple sclerosis. This chain links TRBV10-3 with TRBJ1-1; D gene uncertain. The sequencing input was blood. The CDR3 reads CAISASPPYEAFF. CDR3 nucleotides: TGTGCCATCAGTGCCAGTCCGCCATATGAAGCTTTCTTT.